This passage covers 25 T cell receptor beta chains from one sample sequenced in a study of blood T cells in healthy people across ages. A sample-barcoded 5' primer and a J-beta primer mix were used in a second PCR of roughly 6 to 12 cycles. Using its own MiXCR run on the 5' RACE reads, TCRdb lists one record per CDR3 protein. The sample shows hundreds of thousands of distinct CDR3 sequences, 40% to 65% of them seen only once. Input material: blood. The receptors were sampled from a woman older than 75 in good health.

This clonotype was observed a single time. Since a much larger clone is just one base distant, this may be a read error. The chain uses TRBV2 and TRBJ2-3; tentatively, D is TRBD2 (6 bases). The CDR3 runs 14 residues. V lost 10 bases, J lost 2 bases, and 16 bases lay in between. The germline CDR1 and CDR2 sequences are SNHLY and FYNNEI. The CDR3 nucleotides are TGTGCCATCCGACTAGGGACTTACACAGATACGCAGTATTTT. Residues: CAIRLGTYTDTQYF.

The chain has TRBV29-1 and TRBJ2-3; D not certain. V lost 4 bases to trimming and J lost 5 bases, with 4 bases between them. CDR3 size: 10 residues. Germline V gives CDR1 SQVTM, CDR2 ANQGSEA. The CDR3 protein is CSVVRDTQYF. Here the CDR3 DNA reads TGCAGCGTTGTACGAGATACGCAGTATTTT.

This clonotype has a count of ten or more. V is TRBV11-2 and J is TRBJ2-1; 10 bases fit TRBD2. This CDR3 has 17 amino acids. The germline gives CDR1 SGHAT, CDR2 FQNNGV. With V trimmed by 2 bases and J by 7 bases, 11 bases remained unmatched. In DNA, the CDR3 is TGTGCCAGCAGCTTACCTCTAGCGGGAGAGGTCCGTAATGAGCAGTTCTTC. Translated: CASSLPLAGEVRNEQFF.

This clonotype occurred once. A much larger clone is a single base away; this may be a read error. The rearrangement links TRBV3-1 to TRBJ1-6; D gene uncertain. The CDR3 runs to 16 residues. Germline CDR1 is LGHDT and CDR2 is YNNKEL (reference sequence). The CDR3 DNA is TGTGCCAGCAGCCATTCCTTGACGGTGTATAATACACCCCTCCACTTT. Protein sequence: CASSHSLTVYNTPLHF.

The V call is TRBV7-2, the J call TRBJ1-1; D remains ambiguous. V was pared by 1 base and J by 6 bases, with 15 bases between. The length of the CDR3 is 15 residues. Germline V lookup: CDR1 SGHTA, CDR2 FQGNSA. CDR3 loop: CASSLEGAQRAEAFF. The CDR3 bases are TGTGCCAGCAGCTTAGAGGGCGCCCAAAGGGCTGAAGCTTTCTTT.

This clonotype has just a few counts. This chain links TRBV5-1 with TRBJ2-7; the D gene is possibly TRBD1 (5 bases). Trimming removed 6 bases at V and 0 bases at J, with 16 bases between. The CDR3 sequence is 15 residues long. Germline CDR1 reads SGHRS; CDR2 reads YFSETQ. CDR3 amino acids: CASTPGDRDSYEQYF. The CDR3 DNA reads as TGCGCCAGCACTCCGGGCGACAGAGACTCCTACGAGCAGTACTTC.

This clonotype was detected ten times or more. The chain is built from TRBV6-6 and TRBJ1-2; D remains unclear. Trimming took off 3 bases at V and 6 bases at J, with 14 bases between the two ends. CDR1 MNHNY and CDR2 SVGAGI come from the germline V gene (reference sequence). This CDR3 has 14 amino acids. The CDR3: CASSYRSQDDGYTF. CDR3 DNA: TGTGCCAGCAGTTATAGGAGCCAGGACGATGGCTACACCTTC.

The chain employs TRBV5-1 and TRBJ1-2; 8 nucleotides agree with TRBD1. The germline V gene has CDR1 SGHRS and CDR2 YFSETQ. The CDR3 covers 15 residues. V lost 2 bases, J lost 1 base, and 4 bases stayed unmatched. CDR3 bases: TGCGCCAGCAGCTTTGTGACAGGGGATAACTATGGCTACACCTTC. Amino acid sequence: CASSFVTGDNYGYTF.

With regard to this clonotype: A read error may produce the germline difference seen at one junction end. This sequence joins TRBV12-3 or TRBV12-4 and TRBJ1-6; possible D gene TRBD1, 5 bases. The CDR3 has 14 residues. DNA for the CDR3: TGTGCCAGCAACCGGGACGGCCCTAATTCACCCCTCTACTTT. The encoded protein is CASNRDGPNSPLYF.

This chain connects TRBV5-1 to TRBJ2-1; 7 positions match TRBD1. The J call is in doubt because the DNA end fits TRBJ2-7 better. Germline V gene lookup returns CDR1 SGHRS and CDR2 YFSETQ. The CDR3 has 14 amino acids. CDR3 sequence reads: CASVRDSSYNEQYF. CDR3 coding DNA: TGCGCCAGCGTCCGGGACAGCTCCTACAATGAGCAGTACTTC.

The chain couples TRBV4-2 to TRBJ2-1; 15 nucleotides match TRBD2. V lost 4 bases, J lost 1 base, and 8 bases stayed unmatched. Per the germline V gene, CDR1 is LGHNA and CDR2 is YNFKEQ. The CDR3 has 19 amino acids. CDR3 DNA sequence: TGTGCCAGCAGCCGAACGGGACTAGCGGGGGGCAGTTCCTACAATGAGCAGTTCTTC. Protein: CASSRTGLAGGSSYNEQFF.

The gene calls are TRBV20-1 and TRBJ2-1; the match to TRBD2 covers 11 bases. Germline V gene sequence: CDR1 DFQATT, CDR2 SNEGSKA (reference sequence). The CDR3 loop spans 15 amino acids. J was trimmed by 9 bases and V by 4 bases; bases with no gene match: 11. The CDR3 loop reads CSAIRPSGGLSEQFF. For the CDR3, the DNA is TGCAGTGCTATCCGGCCTAGCGGGGGGCTCAGTGAGCAGTTCTTC.

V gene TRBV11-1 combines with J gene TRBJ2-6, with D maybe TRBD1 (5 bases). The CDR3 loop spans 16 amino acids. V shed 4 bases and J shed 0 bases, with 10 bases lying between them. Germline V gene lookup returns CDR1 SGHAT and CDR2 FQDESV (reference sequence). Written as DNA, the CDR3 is TGTGCCAGCAGCTCCCGACAGATCTCTGGGGCCAACGTCCTGACTTTC. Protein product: CASSSRQISGANVLTF.

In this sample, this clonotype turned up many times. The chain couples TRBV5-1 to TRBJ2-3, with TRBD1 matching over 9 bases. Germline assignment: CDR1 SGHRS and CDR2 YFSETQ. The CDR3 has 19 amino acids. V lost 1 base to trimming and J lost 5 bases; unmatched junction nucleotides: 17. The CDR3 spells CASSLYSAGGTGIVDTQYF. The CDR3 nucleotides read TGCGCCAGCAGCTTGTATTCGGCCGGCGGGACAGGGATAGTAGATACGCAGTATTTT.

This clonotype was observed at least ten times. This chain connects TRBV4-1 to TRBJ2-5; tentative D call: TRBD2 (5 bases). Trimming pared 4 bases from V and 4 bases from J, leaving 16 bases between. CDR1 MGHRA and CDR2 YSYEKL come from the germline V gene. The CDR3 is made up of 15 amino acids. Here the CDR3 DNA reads TGCGCCAGCAGCCCCCTAAGGGCAGGAGGAGAGACCCAGTACTTC. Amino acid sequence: CASSPLRAGGETQYF.

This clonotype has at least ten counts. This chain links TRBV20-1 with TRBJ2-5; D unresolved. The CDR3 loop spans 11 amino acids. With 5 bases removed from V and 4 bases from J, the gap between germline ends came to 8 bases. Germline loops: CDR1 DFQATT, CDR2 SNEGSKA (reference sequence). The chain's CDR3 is CSARVSETQYF. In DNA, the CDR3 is TGCAGTGCTCGGGTTTCAGAGACCCAGTACTTC.

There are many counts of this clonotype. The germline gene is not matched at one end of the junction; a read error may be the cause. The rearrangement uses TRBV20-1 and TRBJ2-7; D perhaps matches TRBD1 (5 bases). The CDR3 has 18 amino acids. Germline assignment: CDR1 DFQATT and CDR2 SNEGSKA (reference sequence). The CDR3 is CTARALYDSAASLYEQYF. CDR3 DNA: TGCACTGCTAGAGCCCTATACGACAGTGCCGCCAGCCTCTACGAGCAGTACTTC.

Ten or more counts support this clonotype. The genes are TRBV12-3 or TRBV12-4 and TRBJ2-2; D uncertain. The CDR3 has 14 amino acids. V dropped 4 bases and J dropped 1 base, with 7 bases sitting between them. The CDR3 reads CASSSGQNTGELFF. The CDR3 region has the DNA TGTGCCAGCAGTTCGGGCCAGAACACCGGGGAGCTGTTTTTT.

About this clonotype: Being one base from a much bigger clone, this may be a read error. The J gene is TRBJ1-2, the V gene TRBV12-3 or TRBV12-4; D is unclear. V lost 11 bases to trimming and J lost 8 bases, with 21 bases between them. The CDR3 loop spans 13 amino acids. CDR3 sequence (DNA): TGTGCCGGCACTTTTTCCCCCGGCGGGGGCTACACCTTC. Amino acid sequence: CAGTFSPGGGYTF.

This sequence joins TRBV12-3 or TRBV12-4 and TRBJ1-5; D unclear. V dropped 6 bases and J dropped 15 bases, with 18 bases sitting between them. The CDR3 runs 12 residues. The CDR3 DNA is TGTGCCAGCAGCCTAGGATCCGGAGTTAGGCATTTT. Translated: CASSLGSGVRHF.

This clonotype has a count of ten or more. The CDR3 sequence is CASSKVSGQGPLEQYF. The CDR3 DNA reads as TGCGCCAGCAGCAAAGTCTCGGGACAGGGCCCTCTGGAGCAGTACTTC. This rearrangement joins TRBV5-1 to TRBJ2-5; 9 nucleotides line up with TRBD1. V gave up 4 bases and J gave up 11 bases; unmatched junction bases: 18. The germline V gene encodes CDR1 SGHRS and CDR2 YFSETQ. The CDR3 has 16 residues.

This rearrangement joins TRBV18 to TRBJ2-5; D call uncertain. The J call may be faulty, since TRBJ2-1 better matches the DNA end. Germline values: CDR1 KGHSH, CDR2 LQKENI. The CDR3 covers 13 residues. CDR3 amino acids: CASSLDIQETQFF. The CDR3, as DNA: TGTGCCAGCTCTCTTGACATACAAGAGACCCAGTTCTTC.

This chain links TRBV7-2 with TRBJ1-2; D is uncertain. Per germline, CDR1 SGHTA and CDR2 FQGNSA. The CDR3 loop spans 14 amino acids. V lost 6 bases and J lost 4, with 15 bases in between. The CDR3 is CASSPTTGVYGYTF. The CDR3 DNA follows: TGTGCCAGCAGTCCCACGACCGGGGTCTATGGCTACACCTTC. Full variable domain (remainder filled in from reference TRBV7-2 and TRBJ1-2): GAGVSQSPSNKVTEKGKDVELRCDPISGHTALYWYRQSLGQGLEFLIYFQGNSAPDKSGLPSDRFSAERTGGSVSTLTIQRTQQEDSAVYLCASSPTTGVYGYTFGSGTRLTVV.

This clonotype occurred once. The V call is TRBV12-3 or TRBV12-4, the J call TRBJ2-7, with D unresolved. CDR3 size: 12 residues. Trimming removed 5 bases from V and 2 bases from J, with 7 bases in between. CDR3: CASSKGPYEQYF. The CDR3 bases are TGTGCCAGCAGTAAAGGCCCCTACGAGCAGTACTTC.

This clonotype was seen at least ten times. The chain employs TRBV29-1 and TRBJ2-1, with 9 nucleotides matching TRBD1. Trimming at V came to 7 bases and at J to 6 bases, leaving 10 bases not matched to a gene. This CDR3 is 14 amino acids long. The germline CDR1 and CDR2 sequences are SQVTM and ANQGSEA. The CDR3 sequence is CSAQRGTGFNEQFF. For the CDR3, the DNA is TGCAGCGCACAACGGGGGACAGGGTTCAATGAGCAGTTCTTC.